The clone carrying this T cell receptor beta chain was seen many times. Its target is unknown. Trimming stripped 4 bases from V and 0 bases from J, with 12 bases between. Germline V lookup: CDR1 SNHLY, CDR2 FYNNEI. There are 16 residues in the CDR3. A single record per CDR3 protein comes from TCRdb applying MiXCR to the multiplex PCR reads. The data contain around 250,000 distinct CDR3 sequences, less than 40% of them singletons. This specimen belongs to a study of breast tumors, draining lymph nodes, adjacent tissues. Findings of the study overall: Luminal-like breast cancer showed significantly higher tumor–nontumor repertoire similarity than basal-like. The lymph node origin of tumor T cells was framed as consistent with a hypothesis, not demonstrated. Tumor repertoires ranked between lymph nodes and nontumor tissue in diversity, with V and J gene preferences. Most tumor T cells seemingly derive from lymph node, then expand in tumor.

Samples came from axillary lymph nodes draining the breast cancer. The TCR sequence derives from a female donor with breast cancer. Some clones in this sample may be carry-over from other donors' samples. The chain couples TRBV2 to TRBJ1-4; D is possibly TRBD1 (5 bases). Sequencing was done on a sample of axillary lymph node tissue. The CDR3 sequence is CASSGQGQATNEKLFF. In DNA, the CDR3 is TGTGCCAGCAGTGGGCAGGGCCAAGCAACTAATGAAAAACTGTTTTTT.